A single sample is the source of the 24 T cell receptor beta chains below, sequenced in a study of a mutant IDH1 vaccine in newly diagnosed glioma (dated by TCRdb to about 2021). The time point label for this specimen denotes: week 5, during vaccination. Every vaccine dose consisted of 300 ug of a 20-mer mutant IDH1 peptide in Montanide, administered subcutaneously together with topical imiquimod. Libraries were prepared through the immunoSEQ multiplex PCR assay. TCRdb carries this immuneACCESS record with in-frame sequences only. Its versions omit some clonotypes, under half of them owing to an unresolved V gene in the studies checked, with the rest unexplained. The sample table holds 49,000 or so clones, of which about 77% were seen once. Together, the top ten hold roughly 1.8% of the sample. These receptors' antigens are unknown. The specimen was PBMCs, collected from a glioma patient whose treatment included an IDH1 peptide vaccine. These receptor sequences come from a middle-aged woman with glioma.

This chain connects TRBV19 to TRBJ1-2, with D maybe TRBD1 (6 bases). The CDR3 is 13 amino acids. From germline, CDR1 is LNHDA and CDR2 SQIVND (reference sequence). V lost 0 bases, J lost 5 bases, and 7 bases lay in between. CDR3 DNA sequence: TGTGCCAGTAGTATAGATGGGACATATGGCTACACCTTC. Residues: CASSIDGTYGYTF. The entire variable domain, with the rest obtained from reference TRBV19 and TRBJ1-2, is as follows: DGGITQSPKYLFRKEGQNVTLSCEQNLNHDAMYWYRQDPGQGLRLIYYSQIVNDFQKGDIAEGYSVSREKKESFPLTVTSAQKNPTAFYLCASSIDGTYGYTFGSGTRLTVV.

The CDR3, as DNA: TGTGCCACCAGCAGACACAGGGGTGGCTACACCTTC. This encodes CATSRHRGGYTF. The chain couples TRBV15 to TRBJ1-2; 7 bases are a match to TRBD1. CDR1 LNHNV and CDR2 YYDKDF come from the germline V gene (reference sequence). This CDR3 has 12 residues. V was clipped by 2 bases and J by 7 bases; unmatched bases: 1.

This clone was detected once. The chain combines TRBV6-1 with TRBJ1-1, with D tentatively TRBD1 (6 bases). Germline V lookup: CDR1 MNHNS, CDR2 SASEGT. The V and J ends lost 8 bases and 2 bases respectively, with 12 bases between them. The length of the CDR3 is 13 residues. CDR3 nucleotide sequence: TGTGCCAGCTCCAGGGGACTAAACACTGAAGCTTTCTTT. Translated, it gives CASSRGLNTEAFF.

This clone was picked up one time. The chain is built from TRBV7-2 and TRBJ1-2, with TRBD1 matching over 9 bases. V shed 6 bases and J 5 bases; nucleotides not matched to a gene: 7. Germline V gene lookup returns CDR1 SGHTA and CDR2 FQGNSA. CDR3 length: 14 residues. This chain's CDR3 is CASRKGTGSYGYTF. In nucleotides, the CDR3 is TGTGCCAGCAGGAAGGGGACAGGGTCTTATGGCTACACCTTC.

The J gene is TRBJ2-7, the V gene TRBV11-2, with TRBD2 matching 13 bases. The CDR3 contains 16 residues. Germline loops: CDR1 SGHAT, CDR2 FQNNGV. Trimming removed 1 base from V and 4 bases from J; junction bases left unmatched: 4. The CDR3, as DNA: TGTGCCAGCAGCTTAGGTACGGGACTAGCGGGGTACGAGCAGTACTTC. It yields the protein CASSLGTGLAGYEQYF.

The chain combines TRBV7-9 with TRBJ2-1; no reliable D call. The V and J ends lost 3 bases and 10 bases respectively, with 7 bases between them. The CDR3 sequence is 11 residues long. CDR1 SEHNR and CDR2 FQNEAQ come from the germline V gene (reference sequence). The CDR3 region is CASSLVGEQFF. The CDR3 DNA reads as TGTGCCAGCAGCTTGGTGGGGGAGCAGTTCTTC.

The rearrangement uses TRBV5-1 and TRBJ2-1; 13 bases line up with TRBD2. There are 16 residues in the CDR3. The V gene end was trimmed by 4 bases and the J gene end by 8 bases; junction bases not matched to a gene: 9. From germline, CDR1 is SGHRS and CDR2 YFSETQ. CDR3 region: CASSGRLAGGTDEQFF. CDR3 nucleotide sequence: TGCGCCAGCAGCGGGAGACTAGCGGGGGGAACGGATGAGCAGTTCTTC.

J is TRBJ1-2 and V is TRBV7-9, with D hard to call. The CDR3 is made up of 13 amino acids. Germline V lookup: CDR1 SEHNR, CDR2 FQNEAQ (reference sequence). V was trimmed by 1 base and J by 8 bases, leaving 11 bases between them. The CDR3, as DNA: TGTGCCAGCAGCTTAGAACGAGCCGGGGGCTACACCTTC. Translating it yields CASSLERAGGYTF.

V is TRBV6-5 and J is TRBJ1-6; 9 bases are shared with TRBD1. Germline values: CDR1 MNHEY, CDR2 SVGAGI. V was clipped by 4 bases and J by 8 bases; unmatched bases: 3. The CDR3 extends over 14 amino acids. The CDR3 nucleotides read TGTGCCAGCAGTTCTGACAGGGGGGATTCACCCCTCCACTTT. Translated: CASSSDRGDSPLHF.

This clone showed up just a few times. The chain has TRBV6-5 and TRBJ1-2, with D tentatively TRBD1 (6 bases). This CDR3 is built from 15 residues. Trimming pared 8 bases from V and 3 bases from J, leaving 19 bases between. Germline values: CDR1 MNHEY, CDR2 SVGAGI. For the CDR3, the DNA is TGTGCCAGCTCTCGTGCGGGGGGCGTCGACTATGGCTACACCTTC. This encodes CASSRAGGVDYGYTF.

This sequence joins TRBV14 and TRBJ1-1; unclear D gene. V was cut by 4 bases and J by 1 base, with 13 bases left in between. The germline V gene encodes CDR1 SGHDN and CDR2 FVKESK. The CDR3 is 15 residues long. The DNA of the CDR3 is TGTGCCAGCAGCCCCGAGGCGGGCTGGAACACTGAAGCTTTCTTT. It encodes CASSPEAGWNTEAFF.

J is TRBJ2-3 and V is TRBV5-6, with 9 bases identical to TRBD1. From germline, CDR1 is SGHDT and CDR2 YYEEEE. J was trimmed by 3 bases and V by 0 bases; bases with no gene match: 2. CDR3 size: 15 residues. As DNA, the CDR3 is TGTGCCAGCAGCTTGGTGGGACAGGGAACAGATACGCAGTATTTT. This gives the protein CASSLVGQGTDTQYF.

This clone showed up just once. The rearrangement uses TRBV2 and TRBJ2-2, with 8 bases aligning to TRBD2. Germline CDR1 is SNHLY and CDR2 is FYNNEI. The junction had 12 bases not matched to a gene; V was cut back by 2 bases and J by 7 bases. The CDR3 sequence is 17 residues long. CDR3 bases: TGTGCCAGCAGTGAATTTGCGGGGGGCGGAACGGGCGGGGAGCTGTTTTTT. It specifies CASSEFAGGGTGGELFF.

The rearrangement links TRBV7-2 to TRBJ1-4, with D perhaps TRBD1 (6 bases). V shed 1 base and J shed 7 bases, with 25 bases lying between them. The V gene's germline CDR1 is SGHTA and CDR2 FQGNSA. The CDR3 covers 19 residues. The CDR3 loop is CASSLVEGVGRNRREKLFF. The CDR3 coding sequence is TGTGCCAGCAGCTTAGTCGAGGGGGTGGGGAGAAATCGGCGTGAAAAACTGTTTTTT.

This chain's CDR3 is CASSRRGLANTGELFF. The CDR3 region has the DNA TGTGCCAGCAGCCGCCGGGGTTTGGCGAACACCGGGGAGCTGTTTTTT. The chain carries TRBV11-3 and TRBJ2-2, with D possibly matching TRBD2 (5 bases). This CDR3 contains 16 residues. In germline, CDR1 is SGHNT, CDR2 YENEEA. Trimming cost V 5 bases and J 0 bases, with 13 bases left between them.

The CDR3 sequence is CASNLDSWETQYF. For the CDR3, the DNA is TGTGCCAGCAACCTGGACAGCTGGGAGACCCAGTACTTC. This chain uses TRBV2 with TRBJ2-5, with TRBD1 as a possible D gene (6 bases). Trimming shortened V by 7 bases and J by 5 bases, and 14 bases separated the two germline ends. The CDR3 covers 13 residues. Germline lookup yields CDR1 SNHLY and CDR2 FYNNEI.

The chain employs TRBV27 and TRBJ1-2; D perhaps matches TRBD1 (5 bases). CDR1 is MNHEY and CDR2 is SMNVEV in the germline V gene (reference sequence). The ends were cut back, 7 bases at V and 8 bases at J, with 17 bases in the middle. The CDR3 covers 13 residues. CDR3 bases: TGTGCCAGCAAACCCGGACACCCGGGAGGCTACACCTTC. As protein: CASKPGHPGGYTF.

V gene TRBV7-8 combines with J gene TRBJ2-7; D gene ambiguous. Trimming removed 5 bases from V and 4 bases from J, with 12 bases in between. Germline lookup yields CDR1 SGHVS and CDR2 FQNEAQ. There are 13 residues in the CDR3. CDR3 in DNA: TGTGCCAGCAGCCCCCTCGACACTTACGAGCAGTACTTC. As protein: CASSPLDTYEQYF.

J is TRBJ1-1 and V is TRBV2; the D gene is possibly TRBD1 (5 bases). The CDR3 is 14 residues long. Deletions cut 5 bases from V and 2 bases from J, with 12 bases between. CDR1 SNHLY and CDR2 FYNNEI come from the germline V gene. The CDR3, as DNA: TGTGCCAGCAGTCCGGGACGGACTAACACTGAAGCTTTCTTT. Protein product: CASSPGRTNTEAFF.

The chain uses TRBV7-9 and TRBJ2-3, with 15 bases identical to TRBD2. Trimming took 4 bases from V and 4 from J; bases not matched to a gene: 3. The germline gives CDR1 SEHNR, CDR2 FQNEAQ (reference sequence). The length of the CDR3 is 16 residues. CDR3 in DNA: TGTGCCAGCAGCTCTGGACTAGCGGGGGGGGCAGATACGCAGTATTTT. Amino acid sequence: CASSSGLAGGADTQYF.

CDR3 sequence: CASSFRGNPNEKLFF. CDR3 DNA sequence: TGTGCCAGCAGCTTCCGGGGAAACCCTAATGAAAAACTGTTTTTT. The chain joins TRBV7-2 to TRBJ1-4; D not resolved. Germline assignment: CDR1 SGHTA and CDR2 FQGNSA. The V end was cut by 3 bases, the J end by 3 bases, with 11 bases between. The CDR3 is made up of 15 amino acids.

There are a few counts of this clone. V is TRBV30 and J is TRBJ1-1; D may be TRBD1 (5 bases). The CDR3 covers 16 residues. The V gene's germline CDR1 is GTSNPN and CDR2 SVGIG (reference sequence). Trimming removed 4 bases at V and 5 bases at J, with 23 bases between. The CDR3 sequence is CAWKPGSGWDETEAFF. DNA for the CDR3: TGTGCCTGGAAACCAGGGTCAGGGTGGGATGAGACTGAAGCTTTCTTT.

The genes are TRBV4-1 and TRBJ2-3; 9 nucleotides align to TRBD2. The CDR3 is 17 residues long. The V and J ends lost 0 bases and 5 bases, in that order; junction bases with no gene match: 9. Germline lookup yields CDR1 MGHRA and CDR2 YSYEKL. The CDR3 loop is CASSQDPSGALQDTQYF. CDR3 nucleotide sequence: TGCGCCAGCAGCCAAGATCCTAGCGGGGCCCTACAAGATACGCAGTATTTT.

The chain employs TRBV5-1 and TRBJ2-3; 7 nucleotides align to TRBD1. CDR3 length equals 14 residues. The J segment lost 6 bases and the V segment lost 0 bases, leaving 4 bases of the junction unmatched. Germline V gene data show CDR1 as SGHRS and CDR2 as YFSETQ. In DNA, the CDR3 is TGCGCCAGCAGCTTGGAGGGACAGACGGATACGCAGTATTTT. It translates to CASSLEGQTDTQYF.